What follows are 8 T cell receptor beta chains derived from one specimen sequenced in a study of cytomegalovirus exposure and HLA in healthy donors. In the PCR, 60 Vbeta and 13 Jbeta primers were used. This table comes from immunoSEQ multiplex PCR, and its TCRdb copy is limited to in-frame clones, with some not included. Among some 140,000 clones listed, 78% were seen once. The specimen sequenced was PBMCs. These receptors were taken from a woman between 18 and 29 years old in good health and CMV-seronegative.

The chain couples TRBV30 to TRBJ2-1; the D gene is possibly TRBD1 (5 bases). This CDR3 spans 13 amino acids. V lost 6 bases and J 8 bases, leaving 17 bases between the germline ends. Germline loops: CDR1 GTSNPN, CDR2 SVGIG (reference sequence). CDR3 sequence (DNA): TGTGCCTGCGAAGGGGCAATTTCAGATGAGCAGTTCTTC. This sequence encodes CACEGAISDEQFF.

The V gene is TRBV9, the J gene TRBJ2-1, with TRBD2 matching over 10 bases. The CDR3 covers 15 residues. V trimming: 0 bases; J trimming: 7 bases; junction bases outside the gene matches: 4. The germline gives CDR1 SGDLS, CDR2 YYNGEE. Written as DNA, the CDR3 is TGTGCCAGCAGCGTAGGGGCTAGCGGGAGTAATGAGCAGTTCTTC. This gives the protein CASSVGASGSNEQFF.

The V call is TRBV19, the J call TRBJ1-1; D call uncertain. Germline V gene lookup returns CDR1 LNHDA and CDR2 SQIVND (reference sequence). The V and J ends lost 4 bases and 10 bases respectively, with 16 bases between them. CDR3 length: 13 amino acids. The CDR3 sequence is CASSNPSPSGAFF. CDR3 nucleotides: TGTGCCAGTAGTAACCCGAGCCCCTCAGGAGCTTTCTTT.

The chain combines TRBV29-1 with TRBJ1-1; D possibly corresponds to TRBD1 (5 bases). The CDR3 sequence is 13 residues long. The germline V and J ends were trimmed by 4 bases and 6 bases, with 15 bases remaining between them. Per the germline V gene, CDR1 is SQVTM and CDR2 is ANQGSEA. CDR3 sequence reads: CSVVRPLTAEAFF. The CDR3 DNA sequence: TGCAGCGTTGTGCGGCCCCTGACAGCTGAAGCTTTCTTT. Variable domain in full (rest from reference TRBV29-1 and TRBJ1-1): SAVISQKPSRDICQRGTSLTIQCQVDSQVTMMFWYRQQPGQSLTLIATANQGSEATYESGFVIDKFPISRPNLTFSTLTVSNMSPEDSSIYLCSVVRPLTAEAFFGQGTRLTVV.

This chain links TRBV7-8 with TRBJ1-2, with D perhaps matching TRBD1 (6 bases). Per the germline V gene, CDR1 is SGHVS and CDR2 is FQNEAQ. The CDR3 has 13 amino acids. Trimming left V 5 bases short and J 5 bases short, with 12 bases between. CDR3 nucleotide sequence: TGTGCCAGCAGCCAAGGGGGATGGTATGGCTACACCTTC. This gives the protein CASSQGGWYGYTF. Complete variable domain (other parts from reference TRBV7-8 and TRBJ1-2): GAGVSQSPRYKVAKRGQDVALRCDPISGHVSLFWYQQALGQGPEFLTYFQNEAQLDKSGLPSDRFFAERPEGSVSTLKIQRTQQEDSAVYLCASSQGGWYGYTFGSGTRLTVV.

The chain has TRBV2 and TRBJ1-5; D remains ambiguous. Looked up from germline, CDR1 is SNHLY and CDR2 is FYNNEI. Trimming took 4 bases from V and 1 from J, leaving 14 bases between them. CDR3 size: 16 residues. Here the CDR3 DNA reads TGTGCCAGCAGTGCCGGGTCTTTAGTAAGCAATCAGCCCCAGCATTTT. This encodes CASSAGSLVSNQPQHF.

As DNA, the CDR3 is TGTGCCACCTTAGACAGGGGGTTCTCTGGAAACACCATATATTTT. Residues: CATLDRGFSGNTIYF. This chain joins TRBV6-1 and TRBJ1-3, with TRBD1 matching over 9 bases. The CDR3 has 15 amino acids. The ends lost 10 bases at V and 0 bases at J; junction bases unmatched: 7. In germline, CDR1 is MNHNS, CDR2 SASEGT.

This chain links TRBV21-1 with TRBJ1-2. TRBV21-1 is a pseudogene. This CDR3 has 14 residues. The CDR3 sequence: CASSKEPGSYGYTF. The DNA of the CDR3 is TGTGCCAGCAGCAAAGAGCCGGGTTCCTATGGCTACACCTTC.